These 4 T cell receptor beta chains originate from one sample sequenced in a study of T cell responses to AZD1222 COVID-19 vaccine. Data came from immunoSEQ multiplex PCR; TCRdb stores just in-frame clones and leaves some out. The sample holds about 130,000 clones, around 90% seen once. The source material was peripheral blood, sampled 28 days after the second AZD1222 dose. The receptor set was obtained from an adult who received the AZD1222 COVID-19 vaccine.

The chain is built from TRBV19 and TRBJ1-2; 9 bases match TRBD1. The ends lost 5 bases at V and 2 bases at J; junction bases unmatched: 9. The germline V gene encodes CDR1 LNHDA and CDR2 SQIVND (reference sequence). The CDR3 contains 16 residues. Written as DNA, the CDR3 is TGTGCCAGTAGTCGCCCAGGACAGGGGCCCAACTATGGCTACACCTTC. Protein product: CASSRPGQGPNYGYTF.

This clone was found once. The rearrangement joins TRBV9 to TRBJ1-2; D gene ambiguous. The germline V gene has CDR1 SGDLS and CDR2 YYNGEE. The CDR3 runs 15 residues. V was trimmed by 4 bases and J by 3 bases, leaving 16 bases between them. The CDR3 region has the DNA TGTGCCAGCAGCCCGTCCGTGAGGGCTGACTATGGCTACACCTTC. Translating gives CASSPSVRADYGYTF.

The rearrangement uses TRBV19 and TRBJ2-5; D might be TRBD1 or TRBD2, each matching 5 bases. Germline V gene data show CDR1 as LNHDA and CDR2 as SQIVND (reference sequence). The CDR3 spans 14 residues. Trimming removed 1 base at V and 5 bases at J, with 11 bases between. The CDR3 spells CASSIVGDGETQYF. CDR3 bases: TGTGCCAGTAGTATAGTGGGGGACGGGGAGACCCAGTACTTC.

The chain joins TRBV19 to TRBJ2-3; D is possibly TRBD2 (5 bases). This CDR3 is built from 15 residues. The germline V gene encodes CDR1 LNHDA and CDR2 SQIVND (reference sequence). The ends were cut back, 3 bases at V and 0 bases at J, with 10 bases in the middle. The CDR3 sequence: CASSIQSGSTDTQYF. The CDR3 bases are TGTGCCAGTAGTATCCAAAGCGGTAGCACAGATACGCAGTATTTT. Together with reference TRBV19 and TRBJ2-3, the CDR3 gives the full variable domain: DGGITQSPKYLFRKEGQNVTLSCEQNLNHDAMYWYRQDPGQGLRLIYYSQIVNDFQKGDIAEGYSVSREKKESFPLTVTSAQKNPTAFYLCASSIQSGSTDTQYFGPGTRLTVL.